The clone carrying this TCR beta chain was recorded once. The sample originates from a study of T cell changes during pregnancy in multiple sclerosis. The CDR3 has 13 amino acids. The V and J ends lost 5 bases and 8 bases, in that order; junction bases with no gene match: 4. The germline gives CDR1 SGHAT, CDR2 FQDESV (reference sequence). Measured with immunoSEQ multiplex PCR; TCRdb has only the in-frame clones, and not every one. The table shows about 84,000 clones, with around 94% occurring only once. V gene TRBV11-1 combines with J gene TRBJ1-4; TRBD1 aligns across 8 bases. Sequenced here: peripheral blood, sampled in the second trimester of pregnancy. This clonotype originated in a female donor in good health, enrolled as a control in a pregnancy study. The CDR3 loop is CASSQDRGEKLFF. The CDR3 DNA is TGTGCCAGCAGCCAAGACAGGGGAGAAAAACTGTTTTTT.